The entry below describes one TCR beta chain. This entry belongs to a study of shared clonotypes between healthy human individuals. Study summary: A couple of women and three men aged 18 to 49 made up the donors.

Sequencing was performed with immunoSEQ multiplex PCR; in TCRdb, only in-frame clones are kept and a portion is missing. The sample contains under 2.5 million clones, 85% to 95% of which appear only once. CDR1 and CDR2 from the germline V gene are SGHTA and FQGNSA. The V and J ends lost 3 bases and 4 bases, in that order; junction bases with no gene match: 7. This CDR3 spans 16 amino acids. This sequence was found in a man aged 18 to 35 in good health. Some clones in this sample may be carry-over from other donors' samples. The specimen was naive CD4+ T cells from PBMCs. Documented subset: CD45RA+ positively selected. V usage is TRBV7-2 and J usage is TRBJ2-3; 10 nucleotides match TRBD2. Written as DNA, the CDR3 is TGTGCCAGCAGCTTCCGTCGGAGCGGGAGGGCAGATACGCAGTATTTT. Translated: CASSFRRSGRADTQYF.